The rows below give T cell receptor beta chains drawn from one sample of a study of glioma-infiltrating T cells after dendritic cell vaccination. Method: immunoSEQ multiplex PCR; TCRdb's copy keeps in-frame clones and lacks some. The sample has 65,000 to 80,000 clones, about four fifths seen once. This material consisted of blood, taken before dendritic cell vaccination. Source of these receptors: a human donor with glioblastoma. CDR3s include the opening cysteine and the closing phenylalanine or tryptophan. Fields, in order: J gene, clone size, D gene, V gene, CDR3 protein, CDR3 DNA. A D gene is named only where the DNA matches it firmly. The size entry is marked missing in some rows and otherwise reads once, few, many or a size class.

j_gene: TRBJ1-2; abundance: .; d_gene: .; v_gene: TRBV18; CDR3aa: CASSATTDPNYGYTF; CDR3nt: TGTGCCAGCTCAGCGACGACAGATCCTAACTATGGCTACACCTTC
j_gene: TRBJ1-5; abundance: .; d_gene: TRBD1; v_gene: TRBV6-5; CDR3aa: CASRNRQGWNQPQHF; CDR3nt: TGTGCCAGCAGAAACCGACAGGGCTGGAATCAGCCCCAGCATTTT
j_gene: TRBJ1-1; abundance: few; d_gene: .; v_gene: TRBV7-6; CDR3aa: CATNTYGVFTEAFF; CDR3nt: TGTGCAACCAACACCTACGGGGTTTTCACTGAAGCTTTCTTT
j_gene: TRBJ1-2; abundance: once; d_gene: .; v_gene: TRBV2; CDR3aa: CASSHLSDGYTF; CDR3nt: TGTGCCAGCAGCCACTTATCGGATGGCTACACCTTC
j_gene: TRBJ1-1; abundance: .; d_gene: .; v_gene: TRBV10-3; CDR3aa: CAISVRPRNTEAFF; CDR3nt: TGTGCCATCAGTGTGCGTCCAAGGAACACTGAAGCTTTCTTT
j_gene: TRBJ1-1; abundance: .; d_gene: .; v_gene: TRBV6-5; CDR3aa: CASSSGRRDTEAFF; CDR3nt: TGTGCCAGCAGTTCGGGCCGCAGGGACACTGAAGCTTTCTTT
j_gene: TRBJ1-5; abundance: few; d_gene: .; v_gene: TRBV2; CDR3aa: CASSERQIHRPQHF; CDR3nt: TGTGCCAGCAGTGAACGACAAATCCACAGACCCCAGCATTTT
j_gene: TRBJ1-2; abundance: .; d_gene: .; v_gene: TRBV2; CDR3aa: CASSREPDIPYGYTF; CDR3nt: TGTGCCAGCAGTAGAGAACCAGACATACCCTATGGCTACACCTTC
j_gene: TRBJ1-2; abundance: .; d_gene: .; v_gene: TRBV4-2; CDR3aa: CASSQDLRGDYGYTF; CDR3nt: TGTGCCAGCAGCCAAGATCTCAGGGGAGACTATGGCTACACCTTC
j_gene: TRBJ2-2; abundance: few; d_gene: TRBD1; v_gene: TRBV7-2; CDR3aa: CASSSRQGTGELFF; CDR3nt: TGTGCCAGCAGCTCTCGACAGGGGACCGGGGAGCTGTTTTTT
j_gene: TRBJ1-1; abundance: .; d_gene: .; v_gene: TRBV2; CDR3aa: CASSKQGPGEAFF; CDR3nt: TGTGCCAGCAGTAAACAGGGTCCTGGTGAAGCTTTCTTT
j_gene: TRBJ1-6; abundance: .; d_gene: .; v_gene: TRBV2; CDR3aa: CASSEEGNSPLHF; CDR3nt: TGTGCCAGCAGTGAAGAGGGGAATTCACCCCTCCACTTT
j_gene: TRBJ1-5; abundance: once; d_gene: .; v_gene: TRBV7-9; CDR3aa: CASSLTGENQPQHF; CDR3nt: TGTGCCAGCAGCTTAACGGGTGAGAATCAGCCCCAGCATTTT
j_gene: TRBJ1-1; abundance: .; d_gene: TRBD1; v_gene: TRBV29-1; CDR3aa: CSVFFTGGKTEAFF; CDR3nt: TGCAGCGTTTTTTTTACAGGGGGGAAAACTGAAGCTTTCTTT
j_gene: TRBJ1-1; abundance: .; d_gene: TRBD1; v_gene: TRBV27; CDR3aa: CASSSLQGARTEAFF; CDR3nt: TGTGCCAGCAGTTCGTTACAGGGGGCTCGCACTGAAGCTTTCTTT
j_gene: TRBJ1-5; abundance: .; d_gene: .; v_gene: TRBV19; CDR3aa: CASSISAGNQPQHF; CDR3nt: TGTGCCAGTAGTATCTCGGCAGGGAATCAGCCCCAGCATTTT
j_gene: TRBJ1-3; abundance: few; d_gene: .; v_gene: TRBV5-4; CDR3aa: CASSPGTTLSGNTIYF; CDR3nt: TGTGCCAGCAGCCCCGGGACAACCCTCTCTGGAAACACCATATATTTT
j_gene: TRBJ1-4; abundance: .; d_gene: .; v_gene: TRBV19; CDR3aa: CASSIPGKDEKLFF; CDR3nt: TGTGCCAGTAGTATTCCGGGGAAGGATGAAAAACTGTTTTTT
j_gene: TRBJ1-2; abundance: .; d_gene: TRBD1; v_gene: TRBV5-1; CDR3aa: CASSLDGQGNGYTF; CDR3nt: TGCGCCAGCAGCTTGGACGGACAGGGGAATGGCTACACCTTC
j_gene: TRBJ2-1; abundance: .; d_gene: TRBD2; v_gene: TRBV5-1; CDR3aa: CASSLVSRGKYNEQFF; CDR3nt: TGCGCCAGCAGCTTGGTTTCGCGGGGGAAATACAATGAGCAGTTCTTC
j_gene: TRBJ2-3; abundance: once; d_gene: TRBD2; v_gene: TRBV29-1; CDR3aa: CSAGLAGTDTQYF; CDR3nt: TGCAGCGCCGGACTAGCTGGCACAGATACGCAGTATTTT
j_gene: TRBJ1-1; abundance: .; d_gene: .; v_gene: TRBV6-1; CDR3aa: CASAAFEGADFEAFF; CDR3nt: TGTGCCAGCGCGGCATTCGAAGGGGCTGACTTTGAAGCTTTCTTT
j_gene: TRBJ2-1; abundance: .; d_gene: .; v_gene: TRBV7-6; CDR3aa: CASSSDTSSYNEQFF; CDR3nt: TGTGCCAGCAGTTCTGACACTAGCTCCTACAATGAGCAGTTCTTC
j_gene: TRBJ1-1; abundance: .; d_gene: TRBD1; v_gene: TRBV7-9; CDR3aa: CASSLGQGNTEAFF; CDR3nt: TGTGCCAGCAGCTTAGGACAGGGTAACACTGAAGCTTTCTTT
j_gene: TRBJ2-3; abundance: once; d_gene: .; v_gene: TRBV19; CDR3aa: CASSIGAVNTQYF; CDR3nt: TGTGCCAGTAGTATAGGGGCAGTCAATACGCAGTATTTT
j_gene: TRBJ2-7; abundance: few; d_gene: TRBD2; v_gene: TRBV10-3; CDR3aa: CAIRTSGGPYEQYF; CDR3nt: TGTGCCATCAGAACTAGCGGGGGGCCCTACGAGCAGTACTTC
j_gene: TRBJ1-5; abundance: .; d_gene: .; v_gene: TRBV11-2; CDR3aa: CASSLTPNSNQPQHF; CDR3nt: TGTGCCAGCAGCTTAACACCAAATAGCAATCAGCCCCAGCATTTT
j_gene: TRBJ2-5; abundance: few; d_gene: .; v_gene: TRBV6-5; CDR3aa: CASTPGWATQETQYF; CDR3nt: TGTGCCAGCACCCCTGGGTGGGCGACCCAAGAGACCCAGTACTTC
j_gene: TRBJ1-2; abundance: .; d_gene: TRBD1; v_gene: TRBV5-4; CDR3aa: CASSYPNRDSSYTF; CDR3nt: TGTGCCAGCAGCTATCCAAACCGGGACAGCTCCTACACCTTC
j_gene: TRBJ2-2; abundance: .; d_gene: .; v_gene: TRBV5-4; CDR3aa: CASSLGSGMNTGELFF; CDR3nt: TGTGCCAGCAGCTTAGGGTCCGGGATGAACACCGGGGAGCTGTTTTTT
j_gene: TRBJ2-2; abundance: once; d_gene: .; v_gene: TRBV5-6; CDR3aa: CASSVVGAGELFF; CDR3nt: TGTGCCAGCAGCGTCGTGGGAGCCGGGGAGCTGTTTTTT
j_gene: TRBJ2-5; abundance: few; d_gene: .; v_gene: TRBV2; CDR3aa: CASSEGVGGAYETQYF; CDR3nt: TGTGCCAGCAGTGAAGGGGTGGGGGGGGCTTATGAGACCCAGTACTTC